Here is one TCR beta chain with its context. Its antigen remains unknown. The data belong to a study of Ad26.COV2.S vaccination and SARS-CoV-2 variants. Regarding the study as a whole: Overall T cell responses may have been underestimated by the analyses of TCR breadth and depth.

This table comes from immunoSEQ multiplex PCR, and its TCRdb copy is limited to in-frame clones, with some not included. The table includes hundreds of thousands of clones, more than 70% detected once. With 4 bases clipped from V and 5 bases from J, the junction kept 5 bases outside the gene matches. There are 15 residues in the CDR3. The germline gives CDR1 SGHRS, CDR2 YFSETQ. Treatment of the sample: around 19 received Ad26.COV2.S at low or high dose, single or two shots; roughly 5 received placebo; per-sample allocation not given. The samples date from day 63 after the first vaccine or placebo injection. An adult of 18-55 years in Boston served as donor.

The chain recombines TRBV5-1 with TRBJ2-2, with TRBD1 identical over 10 bases. This sample comprised peripheral blood, obtained in a trial of Ad26.COV2.S vaccine versus placebo. The sequence was collected from a person aged 18 to 65 who received the Ad26.COV2.S COVID-19 vaccine or a placebo. In nucleotides, the CDR3 is TGCGCCAGCAGCCGGGACAGGGGACGTACCGGGGAGCTGTTTTTT. Its protein product is CASSRDRGRTGELFF.